These 8 T cell receptor beta chains share one sample of origin, sequenced in a study of tumor and adjacent non-tumor tissue in lung cancer. TCRbeta libraries were built with three rounds of nested PCR, modified from ARM-PCR. Each CDR3 protein gets one entry after TCRdb re-called the multiplex PCR reads with MiXCR. The profile shows some 120,000 distinct CDR3 sequences, approximately 71% of them singletons. No cell sorting was done before RNA was extracted from the tissue. The sample comprised lung tumor tissue. These receptors all stem from a man aged 25 to 45 with non-small cell lung cancer.

With respect to this clonotype: Relative to the germline gene, one junction end is altered; a read error may explain this. The chain recombines TRBV6-5 with TRBJ1-5; TRBD1 aligns across 12 bases. The CDR3 contains 13 residues. Germline V gene sequence: CDR1 MNHEY, CDR2 SVGAGI. CDR3 loop: CARCRDRGQPQHF. The CDR3 nucleotides are TGTGCCAGATGCAGGGACAGGGGGCAGCCCCAACATTTT.

This clonotype has ten or more counts. This rearrangement joins TRBV11-1 to TRBJ1-1, with D possibly matching TRBD1 (6 bases). V was pared by 5 bases and J by 2 bases, with 9 bases between. Germline values: CDR1 SGHAT, CDR2 FQDESV (reference sequence). This CDR3 spans 13 amino acids. For the CDR3, the DNA is TGTGCCAGCAGCGTGGACAGAAACACTGAAGCTTTCTTT. Translating it yields CASSVDRNTEAFF. The whole variable domain, filled in from reference TRBV11-1 and TRBJ1-1, reads EAEVAQSPRYKITEKSQAVAFWCDPISGHATLYWYRQILGQGPELLVQFQDESVVDDSQLPKDRFSAERLKGVDSTLKIQPAELGDSAMYLCASSVDRNTEAFFGQGTRLTVV.

Turning to this clonotype: It may be a read error: a sequence one base away is much more abundant. V is TRBV20-1 and J is TRBJ1-5; D is possibly TRBD1 (5 bases). The CDR3 has 13 residues. Germline V gives CDR1 DFQATT, CDR2 SNEGSKA (reference sequence). The CDR3 nucleotides read TGCAGTGCCATTCCGGGACCTAATCAGTCCCAGCATTTT. It is translated as CSAIPGPNQSQHF.

For this clonotype: The junction departs from germline at one end; a sequencing error may be responsible. The chain links TRBV4-1 to TRBJ2-7; 7 nucleotides agree with TRBD2. Germline CDR1 and CDR2: MGHRA and YSYEKL. This CDR3 is built from 16 residues. This CDR3 reads CASSHDETGGTCEQYF. The CDR3 DNA follows: TGCGCAAGCAGCCACGATGAGACGGGAGGTACATGCGAGCAGTACTTC.

Turning to this clonotype: Its ends do not fully match the called genes, so a read error is possible. The chain couples TRBV11-1 to TRBJ1-5; the D gene is possibly TRBD1 (6 bases). The length of the CDR3 is 13 residues. Germline loops: CDR1 SGHAT, CDR2 FQDESV (reference sequence). As DNA, the CDR3 is TGTACCAGCAACTCGGACAGAAATCAGCCCCAGCATTTT. Translating it yields CTSNSDRNQPQHF. Looking up the rest from reference TRBV11-1 and TRBJ1-5 gives the full variable domain: EAEVAQSPRYKITEKSQAVAFWCDPISGHATLYWYRQILGQGPELLVQFQDESVVDDSQLPKDRFSAERLKGVDSTLKIQPAELGDSAMYLCTSNSDRNQPQHFGDGTRLSIL.

The chain links TRBV9 to TRBJ2-3, with a weak D call TRBD2 (5 bases). V lost 0 bases, J lost 1 base, and 9 bases lay in between. The CDR3 is made up of 15 amino acids. CDR1 and CDR2 (germline): SGDLS, YYNGEE. The CDR3 DNA reads TGTGCCAGCAGCGTAGGGAATAGCGGCACAGATACGCAGTATTTT. This translates into CASSVGNSGTDTQYF.

For this clonotype: Just one base apart from a much larger clone, this may be a read error. The chain has TRBV4-1 and TRBJ2-3; possibly TRBD1 for D (7 bases). CDR1 and CDR2 from the germline V gene are MGHRA and YSYEKL. The CDR3 loop spans 16 amino acids. CDR3: CTSSTKLRGAADTQYF. CDR3 DNA sequence: TGCACCAGCAGCACCAAGCTCAGGGGGGCGGCAGATACGCAGTATTTT.

The chain combines TRBV28 with TRBJ2-1, with D perhaps TRBD2 (6 bases). Per germline, CDR1 MDHEN and CDR2 SYDVKM. With 3 bases removed from V and 4 bases from J, the gap between germline ends came to 22 bases. The CDR3 runs 18 residues. The CDR3 here is CASSFPIAEKGSYNEQFF. As DNA, the CDR3 is TGTGCCAGCAGTTTCCCCATAGCGGAGAAGGGCTCATACAATGAGCAGTTCTTC. The whole variable domain, remainder taken from reference TRBV28 and TRBJ2-1, is DVKVTQSSRYLVKRTGEKVFLECVQDMDHENMFWYRQDPGLGLRLIYFSYDVKMKEKGDIPEGYSVSREKKERFSLILESASTNQTSMYLCASSFPIAEKGSYNEQFFGPGTRLTVL.